The clone carrying this T cell receptor (beta chain) was observed once. This specimen comes from a study of blood T cell repertoires in COVID-19. Method: immunoSEQ multiplex PCR; TCRdb's copy keeps in-frame clones and lacks some. In the table there are a few hundred thousand clones, 83% of which are singletons. This clonotype was sampled from a woman in her 50s who had recovered from COVID-19. The material sequenced was PBMCs or T cells enriched from blood (not recorded which).

The DNA for the CDR3 is TGTGCCAGCAGTGAACGGACAGGGCGGGGGCAAGAGACCCAGTACTTC. Amino acid sequence: CASSERTGRGQETQYF. V gene TRBV25-1 combines with J gene TRBJ2-5; a weak D match, TRBD1 (8 bases). Germline V gives CDR1 MGHDK, CDR2 SYGVNS. CDR3 length equals 16 residues. V lost 2 bases and J lost 2, with 15 bases in between.